The 23 T cell receptor beta chains below were found in one sample sequenced in a study of blood T cell repertoires in COVID-19. Sequenced by immunoSEQ multiplex PCR; TCRdb stores in-frame clones only, minus some. Of about 470,000 clones listed, around 90% are singletons. The sample was PBMCs or T cells enriched from blood (not recorded which). The receptors derive from a woman aged 18-35 years who had recovered from COVID-19.

CDR3 residues: CASSHPSGGRTDTQYF. The CDR3 nucleotides read TGTGCCAGCAGCCATCCCTCCGGGGGACGCACAGATACGCAGTATTTT. The chain employs TRBV3-1 (or the pseudogene TRBV3-2) and TRBJ2-3; a weak D match, TRBD2 (6 bases). Germline V CDR1 and CDR2: LGHDT, YNNKEL (reference sequence). The CDR3 has 16 amino acids. V lost 3 bases and J lost 1, with 14 bases in between.

This clone was picked up a small number of times. This chain joins TRBV24-1 and TRBJ2-2; 8 nucleotides match TRBD1. The germline CDR1 and CDR2 sequences are KGHDR and SFDVKD. The ends lost 3 bases at V and 2 bases at J; junction bases unmatched: 1. CDR3 size: 15 residues. CDR3 region: CATSDTGGNTGELFF. CDR3 DNA: TGTGCCACCAGTGATACAGGGGGTAACACCGGGGAGCTGTTTTTT.

CDR3 loop: CASSSLADDTDTQYF. The CDR3 DNA reads TGTGCCAGCAGCTCATTAGCGGATGACACAGATACGCAGTATTTT. J is TRBJ2-3 and V is TRBV2, with D maybe TRBD2 (6 bases). V shed 6 bases and J shed 2 bases, with 15 bases lying between them. The CDR3 is 15 residues long. Germline V gives CDR1 SNHLY, CDR2 FYNNEI. The complete variable domain, with remaining parts taken from reference TRBV2 and TRBJ2-3, reads EPEVTQTPSHQVTQMGQEVILRCVPISNHLYFYWYRQILGQKVEFLVSFYNNEISEKSEIFDDQFSVERPDGSNFTLKIRSTKLEDSAMYFCASSSLADDTDTQYFGPGTRLTVL.

The rearrangement joins TRBV28 to TRBJ1-2; 9 bases align to TRBD1. Trimming at V came to 5 bases and at J to 8 bases, leaving 12 bases not matched to a gene. CDR3 length: 15 amino acids. Germline assignment: CDR1 MDHEN and CDR2 SYDVKM. The chain's CDR3 is CASSETGQGLRGYTF. DNA for the CDR3: TGTGCCAGCAGTGAAACCGGACAGGGGTTGAGAGGCTACACCTTC.

The rearrangement joins TRBV7-9 to TRBJ1-1; D is perhaps TRBD1 (5 bases). Germline V CDR1 and CDR2: SEHNR, FQNEAQ (reference sequence). CDR3 length: 13 amino acids. Trimming removed 5 bases from V and 5 bases from J, with 12 bases in between. The CDR3 region is CASSEVGGTEAFF. For the CDR3, the DNA is TGTGCCAGCAGCGAAGTGGGGGGTACTGAAGCTTTCTTT.

This clone was observed a single time. The chain uses TRBV27 and TRBJ1-4; D is perhaps TRBD1 (5 bases). The CDR3 runs 16 residues. V shed 5 bases and J shed 5 bases, with 18 bases lying between them. The germline V gene encodes CDR1 MNHEY and CDR2 SMNVEV (reference sequence). The CDR3 DNA reads TGTGCCAGCAGTCCGCAGGGTGCTGGGCCAAATGAAAAACTGTTTTTT. The encoded protein is CASSPQGAGPNEKLFF.

This chain uses TRBV18 with TRBJ2-5; tentatively, D is TRBD2 (6 bases). Germline CDR1 is KGHSH and CDR2 is LQKENI. Trimming shortened V by 6 bases and J by 5 bases, and 13 bases separated the two germline ends. The CDR3 totals 13 residues. The CDR3 region is CASSLGTGETQYF. In DNA, the CDR3 is TGTGCCAGCTCTCTCGGGACTGGGGAGACCCAGTACTTC.

This rearrangement joins TRBV5-4 to TRBJ2-5; no definite D call. The CDR3 runs 15 residues. Germline V CDR1 and CDR2: SGHNT, YYREEE (reference sequence). V dropped 3 bases and J dropped 5 bases, with 17 bases sitting between them. The DNA of the CDR3 is TGTGCCAGCAGCTCTCAAACAGCCCCCCGGGAGACCCAGTACTTC. This translates into CASSSQTAPRETQYF.

The CDR3 is CASSSDRGEYF. The CDR3 nucleotides read TGTGCCAGCAGTTCCGACAGGGGGGAGTACTTC. This sequence joins TRBV28 and TRBJ2-7; 9 bases line up with TRBD1. The V segment lost 4 bases and the J segment 11 bases; nucleotides outside the gene matches: 3. This CDR3 spans 11 amino acids. CDR1 is MDHEN and CDR2 is SYDVKM in the germline V gene.

The rearrangement uses TRBV19 and TRBJ2-5, with 9 positions matching TRBD1. The V gene end was trimmed by 5 bases and the J gene end by 1 base; junction bases not matched to a gene: 8. Germline V gene sequence: CDR1 LNHDA, CDR2 SQIVND (reference sequence). The CDR3 extends over 16 amino acids. As DNA, the CDR3 is TGTGCCAGTAGTCCTAGACGGGACAGGGCCCAAGAGACCCAGTACTTC. Its translation: CASSPRRDRAQETQYF. Combining the CDR3 with reference TRBV19 and TRBJ2-5 gives the whole variable domain DGGITQSPKYLFRKEGQNVTLSCEQNLNHDAMYWYRQDPGQGLRLIYYSQIVNDFQKGDIAEGYSVSREKKESFPLTVTSAQKNPTAFYLCASSPRRDRAQETQYFGPGTRLLVL.

This clone was picked up a small number of times. The chain is built from TRBV3-1 (or the pseudogene TRBV3-2) and TRBJ1-2; 9 positions match TRBD1. This CDR3 comprises 15 residues. The germline V gene has CDR1 LGHDT and CDR2 YNNKEL (reference sequence). With V trimmed by 4 bases and J by 7 bases, 10 bases remained unmatched. The CDR3 bases are TGTGCCAGCAGCCTACCGGGACAGGGAGACGGTGGCTACACCTTC. Its protein is CASSLPGQGDGGYTF.

The rearrangement links TRBV28 to TRBJ1-6; D ambiguous. From germline, CDR1 is MDHEN and CDR2 SYDVKM. V was pared by 4 bases and J by 7 bases, with 17 bases between. The CDR3 runs 16 residues. The DNA of the CDR3 is TGTGCCAGCAGTTCCCCCGAATCTTTCGAGAATTCACCCCTCCACTTT. This codes for CASSSPESFENSPLHF.

In this sample, this clone turned up once. The chain's CDR3 is CASSEAGGRHQPQHF. The CDR3 DNA follows: TGTGCCAGCAGTGAAGCGGGCGGGCGGCATCAGCCCCAGCATTTT. This chain links TRBV2 with TRBJ1-5; D remains unclear. The CDR3 consists of 15 residues. In germline, CDR1 is SNHLY, CDR2 FYNNEI. V lost 0 bases to trimming and J lost 5 bases, with 11 bases between them.

V is TRBV19 and J is TRBJ2-6; no definite D call. CDR1 is LNHDA, CDR2 SQIVND, per germline (reference sequence). Trimming removed 0 bases from V and 2 bases from J, with 8 bases in between. The CDR3 extends over 16 amino acids. In DNA, the CDR3 is TGTGCCAGTAGTATAGATCCAGGTACTGGGGCCAACGTCCTGACTTTC. Protein: CASSIDPGTGANVLTF.

The gene calls are TRBV19 and TRBJ2-2; D is uncertain. The length of the CDR3 is 13 residues. Germline CDR1 reads LNHDA; CDR2 reads SQIVND (reference sequence). Deletions cut 1 base from V and 6 bases from J, with 6 bases between. The chain's CDR3 is CASSIGAPGELFF. The CDR3 DNA reads TGTGCCAGTAGTATAGGGGCCCCCGGGGAGCTGTTTTTT.

The chain has TRBV5-4 and TRBJ2-3; TRBD2 matches 8 bases. The CDR3 contains 16 residues. Trimming cost V 0 bases and J 2 bases; bases outside gene matches: 5. Germline V gene lookup returns CDR1 SGHNT and CDR2 YYREEE (reference sequence). The CDR3, as DNA: TGTGCCAGCAGCTTGGACCCGGGGGGGACCACAGATACGCAGTATTTT. The encoded protein is CASSLDPGGTTDTQYF.

V usage is TRBV5-1 and J usage is TRBJ1-5; 9 positions match TRBD1. The CDR3 totals 16 residues. V was pared by 4 bases and J by 1 base, with 6 bases of the junction left unmatched. Germline CDR1 is SGHRS and CDR2 is YFSETQ. CDR3 coding DNA: TGCGCCAGCAGCCCTTCCGGGACAGGGAGCAATCAGCCCCAGCATTTT. Protein: CASSPSGTGSNQPQHF.

The chain has TRBV7-9 and TRBJ2-7; tentative D call: TRBD1 (6 bases). Trimming removed 5 bases from V and 5 bases from J, with 10 bases in between. Germline V CDR1 and CDR2: SEHNR, FQNEAQ (reference sequence). CDR3 length: 12 residues. CDR3 protein: CASSPDSHEQYF. CDR3 nucleotide sequence: TGTGCCAGCAGCCCGGACAGCCACGAGCAGTACTTC.

The genes are TRBV10-3 and TRBJ1-3, with D uncertain. There are 18 residues in the CDR3. CDR1 is ENHRY, CDR2 SYGVKD, per germline. V lost 2 bases, J lost 0 bases, and 17 bases lay in between. The CDR3 loop is CAISELLLRKASGNTIYF. CDR3 sequence (DNA): TGTGCCATCAGTGAGCTCCTTCTTAGAAAAGCCTCTGGAAACACCATATATTTT.

The chain carries TRBV6-5 and TRBJ2-3; D remains ambiguous. V lost 5 bases and J lost 3, with 9 bases in between. Per the germline V gene, CDR1 is MNHEY and CDR2 is SVGAGI. The CDR3 covers 13 residues. CDR3 protein: CASSSSRTDTQYF. Here the CDR3 DNA reads TGTGCCAGCAGTAGTAGTCGGACAGATACGCAGTATTTT.

This chain joins TRBV5-5 and TRBJ2-3, with 11 bases aligning to TRBD2. CDR1 and CDR2 (germline): SGHKS, YYEKEE (reference sequence). The V segment lost 4 bases and the J segment 2 bases; nucleotides outside the gene matches: 12. The CDR3 is 18 amino acids. For the CDR3, the DNA is TGTGCCAGCAGCCCTAGCCCGGGGACTAGCGGAGACACAGATACGCAGTATTTT. Its translation is CASSPSPGTSGDTDTQYF.

V and J are TRBV12-5 and TRBJ1-2, with TRBD1 as a possible D gene (6 bases). V lost 4 bases, J lost 1 base, and 19 bases lay in between. Germline-derived CDR1 and CDR2 are LGHNT and FRNRAP. CDR3 length: 17 amino acids. CDR3 in amino acids: CASGSPGSRGFNYGYTF. CDR3 bases: TGTGCTAGTGGTTCCCCTGGGAGCAGGGGATTTAACTATGGCTACACCTTC.

This chain uses TRBV13 with TRBJ1-1, with no clear D. Germline V gene lookup returns CDR1 PRHDT and CDR2 FYEKMQ (reference sequence). CDR3 length: 14 residues. V lost 8 bases and J lost 5, with 18 bases in between. The CDR3 bases are TGTGCCAGCCAGCTGGAGGGAATGGGGACTGAAGCTTTCTTT. It codes for CASQLEGMGTEAFF.